Below, 15 T cell receptor beta chains from the same sample are listed, as sequenced in a study of CXCR3-negative and CXCR3-positive naive CD8 T cells. General study findings and limits: For CXCR3-positive naive cells, TRB CDR3s were more hydrophobic than those of CXCR3-negative naive cells.

Their antigens are not known. UMI-labeled 5' RACE TRB cDNA libraries were prepared from the cells. TCRdb processed the 5' RACE reads again and assigns one entry to each CDR3 protein, with no DNA. The sample table sets out roughly 120,000 distinct CDR3 sequences. The material sequenced was naive CXCR3+ CD8+ T cells from blood. The subset here: CD45RO-CCR7+CD27+CD95- naive CD8+ T cells expressing CXCR3 (TNR3+). Every receptor here comes from a human donor in good health. Some clones in this sample may be carry-over from other donors' samples.

V usage is TRBV9 and J usage is TRBJ1-3. Looked up from germline, CDR1 is SGDLS and CDR2 is YYNGEE. The CDR3 loop spans 14 amino acids. The CDR3 loop reads CASSVEGSGNTIYF. Complete variable domain (other parts from reference TRBV9 and TRBJ1-3): DSGVTQTPKHLITATGQRVTLRCSPRSGDLSVYWYQQSLDQGLQFLIQYYNGEERAKGNILERFSAQQFPDLHSELNLSSLELGDSALYFCASSVEGSGNTIYFGEGSWLTVV.

V gene TRBV7-9 combines with J gene TRBJ2-5. Looked up from germline, CDR1 is SEHNR and CDR2 is FQNEAQ (reference sequence). The CDR3 length is 16 residues. Here the CDR3 reads CASSLVTVKEGETQYF.

This chain links TRBV7-8 with TRBJ1-2. Germline V lookup: CDR1 SGHVS, CDR2 FQNEAQ. The CDR3 loop spans 12 amino acids. The CDR3 sequence: CASSLKWDGYTF.

The chain links TRBV11-2 to TRBJ2-1; the TRBD2 assignment by TCRdb is unverifiable without DNA. In germline, CDR1 is SGHAT, CDR2 FQNNGV. The CDR3 is made up of 15 amino acids. The CDR3 reads CASSLLAVTYNEQFF.

This chain joins TRBV12-3 or TRBV12-4 and TRBJ2-2; TCRdb's D call, TRBD1, is unchecked because there is no DNA. This CDR3 has 17 amino acids. The CDR3 here is CASSVAGGDYYTGELFF.

This chain uses TRBV25-1 with TRBJ2-1; TCRdb lists TRBD2, though no DNA is available to test this call. Germline V gene lookup returns CDR1 MGHDK and CDR2 SYGVNS. There are 16 residues in the CDR3. CDR3: CASTRGEGENPMKQFF.

V gene TRBV20-1 combines with J gene TRBJ1-1. CDR1 is DFQATT and CDR2 is SNEGSKA in the germline V gene (reference sequence). This CDR3 has 13 amino acids. CDR3 residues: CSAERATNTEAFF.

The chain is built from TRBV7-3 and TRBJ2-2; the TCRdb call, TRBD1, lacks DNA for checking. CDR3 length: 17 residues. CDR1 and CDR2 from the germline V gene are SGHTA and FQGTGA. The CDR3 region is CASSFYSDRTNTGELFF. Full variable domain (rest looked up from reference TRBV7-3 and TRBJ2-2): GAGVSQTPSNKVTEKGKYVELRCDPISGHTALYWYRQSLGQGPEFLIYFQGTGAADDSGLPNDRFFAVRPEGSVSTLKIQRTERGDSAVYLCASSFYSDRTNTGELFFGEGSRLTVL.

The chain recombines TRBV6-4 with TRBJ2-1; TCRdb returns TRBD1, unconfirmable since there is no DNA. The CDR3 runs 14 residues. Germline CDR1 MRHNA, CDR2 SNTAGT. CDR3 residues: CASSSGQGGDEQFF.

V and J are TRBV4-1 and TRBJ1-2; lacking DNA, the TRBD1 call made by TCRdb goes unchecked. Per germline, CDR1 MGHRA and CDR2 YSYEKL. CDR3 length: 16 residues. CDR3 loop: CASSPEPRGTKDGYTF.

The V gene is TRBV4-1, the J gene TRBJ2-7; TCRdb's D call, TRBD2, is unchecked because there is no DNA. CDR3 length: 16 amino acids. Germline V gene lookup returns CDR1 MGHRA and CDR2 YSYEKL. CDR3 sequence reads: CASSQFYGLASYEQYF.

The CDR3 spells CASSPLPPGANYGYTF. The gene calls are TRBV5-1 and TRBJ1-2; TCRdb's assignment of TRBD1 cannot be checked, as there is no DNA. Germline-derived CDR1 and CDR2 are SGHRS and YFSETQ. The CDR3 spans 16 residues.

The rearrangement links TRBV29-1 to TRBJ1-1. The CDR3 is 15 amino acids. Germline V gene lookup returns CDR1 SQVTM and CDR2 ANQGSEA. CDR3: CSVLKSEALNTEAFF.

The rearrangement uses TRBV20-1 and TRBJ2-1; TCRdb lists TRBD2, though no DNA is available to test this call. Looked up from germline, CDR1 is DFQATT and CDR2 is SNEGSKA (reference sequence). This CDR3 comprises 15 residues. CDR3 amino acids: CSATHRGGRASEQFF.

The chain recombines TRBV15 with TRBJ1-1. The CDR3 is made up of 12 amino acids. Germline assignment: CDR1 LNHNV and CDR2 YYDKDF (reference sequence). The CDR3 sequence is CATSAGNTEAFF.